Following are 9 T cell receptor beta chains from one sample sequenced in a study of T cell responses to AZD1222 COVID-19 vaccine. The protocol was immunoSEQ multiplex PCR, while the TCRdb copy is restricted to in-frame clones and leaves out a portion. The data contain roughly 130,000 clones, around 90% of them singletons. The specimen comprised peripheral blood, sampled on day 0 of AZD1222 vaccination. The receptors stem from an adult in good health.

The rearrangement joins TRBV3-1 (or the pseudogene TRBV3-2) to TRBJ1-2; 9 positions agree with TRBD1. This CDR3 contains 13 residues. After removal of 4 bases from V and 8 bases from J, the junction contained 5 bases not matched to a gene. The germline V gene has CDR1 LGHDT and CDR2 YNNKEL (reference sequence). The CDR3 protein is CASSRQGEEGYTF. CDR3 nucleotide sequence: TGTGCCAGCAGCCGACAGGGGGAAGAGGGCTACACCTTC.

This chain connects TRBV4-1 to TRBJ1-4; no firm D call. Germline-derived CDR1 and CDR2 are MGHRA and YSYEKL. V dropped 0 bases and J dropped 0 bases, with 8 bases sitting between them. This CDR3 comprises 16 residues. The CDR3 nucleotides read TGCGCCAGCAGCCAAGATTGGGCAGCAACTAATGAAAAACTGTTTTTT. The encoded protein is CASSQDWAATNEKLFF.

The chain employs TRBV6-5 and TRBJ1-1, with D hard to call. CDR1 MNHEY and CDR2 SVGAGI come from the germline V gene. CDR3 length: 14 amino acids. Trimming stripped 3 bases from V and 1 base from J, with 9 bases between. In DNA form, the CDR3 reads TGTGCCAGCAGTTATAGGGAGGGGAACACTGAAGCTTTCTTT. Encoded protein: CASSYREGNTEAFF.

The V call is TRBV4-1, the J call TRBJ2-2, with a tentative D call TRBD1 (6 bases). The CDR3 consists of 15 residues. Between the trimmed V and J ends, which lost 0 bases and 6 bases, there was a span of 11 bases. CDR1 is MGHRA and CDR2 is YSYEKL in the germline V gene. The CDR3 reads CASSQDTRGPGELFF. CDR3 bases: TGCGCCAGCAGCCAAGATACCAGGGGACCCGGGGAGCTGTTTTTT.

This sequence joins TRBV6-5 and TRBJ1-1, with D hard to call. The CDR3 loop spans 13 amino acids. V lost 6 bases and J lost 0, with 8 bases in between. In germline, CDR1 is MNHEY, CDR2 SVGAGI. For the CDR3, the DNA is TGTGCCAGCAGGAGTTCAGTGAACACTGAAGCTTTCTTT. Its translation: CASRSSVNTEAFF.

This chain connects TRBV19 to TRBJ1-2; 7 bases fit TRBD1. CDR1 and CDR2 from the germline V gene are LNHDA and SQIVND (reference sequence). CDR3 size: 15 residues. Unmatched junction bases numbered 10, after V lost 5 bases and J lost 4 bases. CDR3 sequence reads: CASSDRDRSRYGYTF. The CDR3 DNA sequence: TGTGCCAGTAGTGACCGGGACAGAAGCCGCTATGGCTACACCTTC.

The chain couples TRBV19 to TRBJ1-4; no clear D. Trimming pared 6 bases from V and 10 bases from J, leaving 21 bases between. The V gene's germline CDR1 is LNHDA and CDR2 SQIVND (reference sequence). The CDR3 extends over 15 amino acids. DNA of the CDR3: TGTGCCAGTAGACGTCCCGACGTTCGAATAGGAAAACTGTTTTTT. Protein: CASRRPDVRIGKLFF.

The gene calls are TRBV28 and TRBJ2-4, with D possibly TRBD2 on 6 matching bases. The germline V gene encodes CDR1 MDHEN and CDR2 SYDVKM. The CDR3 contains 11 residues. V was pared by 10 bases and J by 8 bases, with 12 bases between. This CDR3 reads CATREEDIQYF. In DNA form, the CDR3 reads TGTGCCACAAGGGAGGAGGACATTCAGTACTTC.

The CDR3 here is CASSIEDRFGYEQYF. CDR3 bases: TGTGCCAGTAGTATAGAGGACAGGTTTGGGTACGAGCAGTACTTC. J is TRBJ2-7 and V is TRBV19; TRBD1 aligns across 7 bases. Per the germline V gene, CDR1 is LNHDA and CDR2 is SQIVND (reference sequence). The CDR3 has 15 residues. Trimming at V came to 0 bases and at J to 4 bases, leaving 6 bases not matched to a gene.